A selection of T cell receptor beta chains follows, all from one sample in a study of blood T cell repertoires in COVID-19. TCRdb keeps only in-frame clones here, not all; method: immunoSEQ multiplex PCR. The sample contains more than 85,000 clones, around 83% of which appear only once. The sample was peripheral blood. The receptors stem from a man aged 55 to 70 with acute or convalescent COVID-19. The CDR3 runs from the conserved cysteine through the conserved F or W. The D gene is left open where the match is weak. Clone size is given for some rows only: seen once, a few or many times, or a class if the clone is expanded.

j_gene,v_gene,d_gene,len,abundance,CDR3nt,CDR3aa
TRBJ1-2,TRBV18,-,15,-,TGTGCCAGCTCACCCGCGAAGGGGCAGAACTATGGCTACACCTTC,CASSPAKGQNYGYTF
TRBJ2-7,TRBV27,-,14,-,TGTGCCAGCAGTTCCGGACTATTTTCCTACGAGCAGTACTTC,CASSSGLFSYEQYF
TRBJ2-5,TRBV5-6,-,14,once,TGTGCCAGCAGCTTCGACATCGGGAAAGAGACCCAGTACTTC,CASSFDIGKETQYF
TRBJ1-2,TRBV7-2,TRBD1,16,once,TGTGCCAGCAGCCCTCGACAGGGACTCGTTAACTATGGCTACACCTTC,CASSPRQGLVNYGYTF
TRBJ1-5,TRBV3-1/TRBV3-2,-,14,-,TGTGCCAGCAGCCAAGAATATAGCAATCAGCCCCAGCATTTT,CASSQEYSNQPQHF
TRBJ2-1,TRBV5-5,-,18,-,TGTGCCAGCAGCTTGCCCGCCCTTCGGGCTGTGCCGGAGGATGAGCAGTTCTTC,CASSLPALRAVPEDEQFF
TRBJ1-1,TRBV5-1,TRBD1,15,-,TGCGCCAGCAGCTCGGACAGGGCGACGGTCACTGAAGCTTTCTTT,CASSSDRATVTEAFF
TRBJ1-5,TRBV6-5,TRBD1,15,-,TGTGCCAGCGTCTACAGGGGACGTGGAAATCAGCCCCAGCATTTT,CASVYRGRGNQPQHF
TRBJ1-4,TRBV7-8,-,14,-,TGTGCCAGCAGCTTACTTGTAGGGGGTGAAAAACTGTTTTTT,CASSLLVGGEKLFF
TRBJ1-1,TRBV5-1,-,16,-,TGCGCCAGCAGCCCTGCAGATGGACAGCCGAACACTGAAGCTTTCTTT,CASSPADGQPNTEAFF
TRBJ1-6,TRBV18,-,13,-,TGTGCCAGCTCACAGGGGCTAAGGGGGTACCTCCACTTT,CASSQGLRGYLHF
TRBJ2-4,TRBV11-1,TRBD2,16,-,TGTGCCAGCAGCTTAAGGCTAGCGGGGGGGAAAAACATTCAGTACTTC,CASSLRLAGGKNIQYF
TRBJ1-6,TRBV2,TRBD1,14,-,TGTGCCAGCAGTGGGGACAGTATCGGTTCACCCCTCCACTTT,CASSGDSIGSPLHF
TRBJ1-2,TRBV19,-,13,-,TGTGCCAGTAGTATAGAAGGGAGAGGTGGCTACACCTTC,CASSIEGRGGYTF
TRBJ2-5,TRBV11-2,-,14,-,TGTGCCAGCAGCCGGGACACCGCTCCGTGGGCCCAGTACTTC,CASSRDTAPWAQYF
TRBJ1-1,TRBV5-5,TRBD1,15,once,TGTGCCAGCAGCTACACCGGGACAGGGGTCACTGAAGCTTTCTTT,CASSYTGTGVTEAFF
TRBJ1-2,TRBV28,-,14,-,TGTGCCACCCTAACCAACAGGGCCCGCTATGGCTACACCTTC,CATLTNRARYGYTF
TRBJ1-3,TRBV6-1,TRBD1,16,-,TGTGCCAGCAGTGACCGGGACAGCCGATCTGGAAACACCATATATTTT,CASSDRDSRSGNTIYF
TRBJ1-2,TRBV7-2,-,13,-,TGTGCCAGCAGTTCACAGGTTAACTATGGCTACACCTTC,CASSSQVNYGYTF
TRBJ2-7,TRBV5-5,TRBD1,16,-,TGTGCCAGCAGCAGAACCGGGACAGGGGGTTTCTACGAGCAGTACTTC,CASSRTGTGGFYEQYF
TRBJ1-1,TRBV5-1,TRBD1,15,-,TGCGCCAGCAGCTTGGGGACAGGAATGAACACTGAAGCTTTCTTT,CASSLGTGMNTEAFF
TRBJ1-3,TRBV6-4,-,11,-,TGTGCCAGCCGTCCGGGAAACACCATATATTTT,CASRPGNTIYF
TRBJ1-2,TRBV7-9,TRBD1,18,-,TGTGCCAGCAGCTTGGGCCTCGGGACAGGCATAGCTAACTATGGCTACACCTTC,CASSLGLGTGIANYGYTF
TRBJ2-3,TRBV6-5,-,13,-,TGTGCCAGCAGTTATCAGGGGTTAGATACGCAGTATTTT,CASSYQGLDTQYF
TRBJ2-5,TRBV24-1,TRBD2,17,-,TGTGCCACCAGCCGAGGAAGTGGCGGGGGGGGCCAAGGGACCCAGTACTTC,CATSRGSGGGGQGTQYF
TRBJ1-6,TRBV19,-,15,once,TGTGCCAGTAGAGACAGGAGCTCCTATAATTCACCCCTCCACTTT,CASRDRSSYNSPLHF
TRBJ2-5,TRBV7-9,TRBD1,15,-,TGTGCCAGCAGCGGCGACAGGGCTTTGGGAGAGACCCAGTACTTC,CASSGDRALGETQYF
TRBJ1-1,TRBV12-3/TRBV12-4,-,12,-,TGTGCCAGCGGAATAAACAGGGTTGAAGCTTTCTTT,CASGINRVEAFF
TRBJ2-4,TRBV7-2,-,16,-,TGTGCCAGCAGCCCACAACCCCCAGGGTACAAAAACATTCAGTACTTC,CASSPQPPGYKNIQYF
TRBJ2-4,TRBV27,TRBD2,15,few,TGTGCCAGCAGTCACAACGGGGGGGCCAAAAACATTCAGTACTTC,CASSHNGGAKNIQYF
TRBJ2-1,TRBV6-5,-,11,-,TGTGCTACGAGACAGAACAATGAGCAGTTCTTC,CATRQNNEQFF
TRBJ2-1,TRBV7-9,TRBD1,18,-,TGTGCCAGCAGCTTACCAGCCCCCGGGACAGCGACTTACAATGAGCAGTTCTTC,CASSLPAPGTATYNEQFF
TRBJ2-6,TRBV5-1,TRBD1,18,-,TGCGCCAGCAGCCCTAAGGGGACAGGGAGCTCTGGGGCCAACGTCCTGACTTTC,CASSPKGTGSSGANVLTF
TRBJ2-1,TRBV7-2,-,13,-,TGTGCCAGCAGCTTCGGGGGAGAGGGTGAGCAGTTCTTC,CASSFGGEGEQFF
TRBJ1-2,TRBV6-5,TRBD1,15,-,TGTGCCAGCAGTTTCGTCCCAGGGGGCTTGGATGGCTACACCTTC,CASSFVPGGLDGYTF
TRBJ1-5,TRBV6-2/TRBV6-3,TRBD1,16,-,TGTGCCAGCAGTTACTCCCGGGACAGGGGGCAACAGCCCCAGCATTTT,CASSYSRDRGQQPQHF
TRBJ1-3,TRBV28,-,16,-,TGTGCCAGCAGTCAACCAGGGGCCCTCTCTGGAAACACCATATATTTT,CASSQPGALSGNTIYF
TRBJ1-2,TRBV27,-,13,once,TGTGCCAGCAGGATAGGACAGAACTATGGCTACACCTTC,CASRIGQNYGYTF
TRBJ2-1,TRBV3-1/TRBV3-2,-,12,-,TGTGCCAGCGGCCAAGGGCGGGGAGAGCAGTTCTTC,CASGQGRGEQFF
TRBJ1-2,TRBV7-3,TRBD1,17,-,TGTGCCAGCAGCCCCCAGCCGGGACAGGGAACCATCTATGGCTACACCTTC,CASSPQPGQGTIYGYTF
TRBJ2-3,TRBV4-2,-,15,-,TGTGCCAGCAGCCTGAAGACTTCAAACACAGATACGCAGTATTTT,CASSLKTSNTDTQYF
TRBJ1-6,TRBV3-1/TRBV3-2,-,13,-,TGTGCCAGCAGCCAAGGGGCTACCTTTACCCTCCACTTT,CASSQGATFTLHF
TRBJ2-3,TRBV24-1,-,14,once,TGTGCCATCGCTAACCGGGACAACACAGATACGCAGTATTTT,CAIANRDNTDTQYF
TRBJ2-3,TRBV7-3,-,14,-,TGTGCCAGCAGCTCAATTCGGGGGATGGATACGCAGTATTTT,CASSSIRGMDTQYF
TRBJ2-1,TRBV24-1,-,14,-,TGTGCCACCAGTGATCGATCGGGGTCCGATGAGCAGTTCTTC,CATSDRSGSDEQFF
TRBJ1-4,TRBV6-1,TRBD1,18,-,TGTGCCAGCAGGGAAAAGGACAGGGGAAAAGGGTACATCGAAAAACTGTTTTTT,CASREKDRGKGYIEKLFF
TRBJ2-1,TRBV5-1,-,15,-,TGCGCCAGCAGCTTGGGACAGAACTCCTACAATGAGCAGTTCTTC,CASSLGQNSYNEQFF
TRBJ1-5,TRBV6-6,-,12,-,TGTGCCAGCTGGGAGTCCAATCAGCCCCAGCATTTT,CASWESNQPQHF
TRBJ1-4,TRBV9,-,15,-,TGTGCCAGCAGCGCCGCATCCCGAGGAGCTGAAAAACTGTTTTTT,CASSAASRGAEKLFF